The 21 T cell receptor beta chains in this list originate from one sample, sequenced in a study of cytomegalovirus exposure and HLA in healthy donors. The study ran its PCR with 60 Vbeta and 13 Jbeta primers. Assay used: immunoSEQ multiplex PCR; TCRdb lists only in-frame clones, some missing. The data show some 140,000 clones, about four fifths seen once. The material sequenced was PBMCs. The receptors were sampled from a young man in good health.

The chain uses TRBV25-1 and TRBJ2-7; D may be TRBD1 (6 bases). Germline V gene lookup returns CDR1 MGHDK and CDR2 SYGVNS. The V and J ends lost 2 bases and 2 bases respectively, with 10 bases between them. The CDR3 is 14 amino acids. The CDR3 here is CASSEGTWAYEQYF. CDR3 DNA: TGTGCCAGCAGTGAAGGGACATGGGCCTACGAGCAGTACTTC.

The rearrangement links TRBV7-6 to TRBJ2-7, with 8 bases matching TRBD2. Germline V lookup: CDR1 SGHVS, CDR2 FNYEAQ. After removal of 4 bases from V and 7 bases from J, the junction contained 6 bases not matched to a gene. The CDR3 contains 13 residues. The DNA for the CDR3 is TGTGCCAGCAGCTCCACTAGCGGAGAGGAGCAGTACTTC. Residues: CASSSTSGEEQYF. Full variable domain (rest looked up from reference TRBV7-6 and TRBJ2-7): GAGVSQSPRYKVTKRGQDVALRCDPISGHVSLYWYRQALGQGPEFLTYFNYEAQQDKSGLPNDRFSAERPEGSISTLTIQRTEQRDSAMYRCASSSTSGEEQYFGPGTRLTVT.

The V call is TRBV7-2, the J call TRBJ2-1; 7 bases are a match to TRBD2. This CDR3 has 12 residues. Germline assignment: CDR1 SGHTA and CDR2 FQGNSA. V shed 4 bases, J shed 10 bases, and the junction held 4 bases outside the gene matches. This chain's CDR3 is CASSWDYLEQFF. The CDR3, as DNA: TGTGCCAGCAGCTGGGACTACTTAGAGCAGTTCTTC.

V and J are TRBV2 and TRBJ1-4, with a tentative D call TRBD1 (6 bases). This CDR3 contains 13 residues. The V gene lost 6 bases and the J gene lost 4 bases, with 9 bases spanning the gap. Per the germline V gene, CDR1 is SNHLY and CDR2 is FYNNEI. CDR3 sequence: CASRPDSNEKLFF. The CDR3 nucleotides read TGTGCCAGCAGGCCGGACAGTAATGAAAAACTGTTTTTT.

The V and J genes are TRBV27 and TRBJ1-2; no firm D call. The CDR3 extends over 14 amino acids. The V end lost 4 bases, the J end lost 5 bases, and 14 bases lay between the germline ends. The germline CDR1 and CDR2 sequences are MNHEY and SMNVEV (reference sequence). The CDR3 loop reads CASSSGVFEYGYTF. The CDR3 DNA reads TGTGCCAGCAGTTCCGGGGTTTTCGAGTATGGCTACACCTTC.

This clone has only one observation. The CDR3 spells CASSLGRGAFF. The DNA for the CDR3 is TGTGCCAGCAGCTTAGGGAGAGGAGCTTTCTTT. The J gene is TRBJ1-1, the V gene TRBV7-9; D is unclear. V gave up 1 base and J gave up 10 bases, with 7 bases separating them. Germline V gene sequence: CDR1 SEHNR, CDR2 FQNEAQ (reference sequence). The CDR3 totals 11 residues.

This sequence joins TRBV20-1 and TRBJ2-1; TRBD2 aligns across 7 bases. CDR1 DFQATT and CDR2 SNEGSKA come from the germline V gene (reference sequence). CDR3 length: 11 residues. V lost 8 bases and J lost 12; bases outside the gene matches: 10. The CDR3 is CSPTRGGRQFF. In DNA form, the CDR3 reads TGCAGTCCCACCCGGGGAGGGCGGCAGTTCTTC.

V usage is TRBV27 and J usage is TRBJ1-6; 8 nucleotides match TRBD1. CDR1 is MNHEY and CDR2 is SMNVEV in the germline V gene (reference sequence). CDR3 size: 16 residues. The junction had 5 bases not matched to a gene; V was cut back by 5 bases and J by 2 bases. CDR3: CASSQGQGTYNSPLHF. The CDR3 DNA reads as TGTGCCAGCAGTCAAGGACAGGGAACCTATAATTCACCCCTCCACTTT.

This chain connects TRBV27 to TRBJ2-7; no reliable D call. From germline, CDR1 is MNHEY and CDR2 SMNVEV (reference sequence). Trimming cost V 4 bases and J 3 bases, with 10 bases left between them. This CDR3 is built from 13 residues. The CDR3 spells CASSYAPSYEQYF. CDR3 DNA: TGTGCCAGCAGTTATGCCCCCAGCTACGAGCAGTACTTC.

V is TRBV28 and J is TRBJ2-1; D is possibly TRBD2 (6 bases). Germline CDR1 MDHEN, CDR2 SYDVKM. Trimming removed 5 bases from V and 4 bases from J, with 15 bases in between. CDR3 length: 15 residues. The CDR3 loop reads CASSTAGAGYNEQFF. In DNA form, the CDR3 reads TGTGCCAGCAGTACGGCGGGTGCGGGATACAATGAGCAGTTCTTC. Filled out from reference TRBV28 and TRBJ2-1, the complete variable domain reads DVKVTQSSRYLVKRTGEKVFLECVQDMDHENMFWYRQDPGLGLRLIYFSYDVKMKEKGDIPEGYSVSREKKERFSLILESASTNQTSMYLCASSTAGAGYNEQFFGPGTRLTVL.

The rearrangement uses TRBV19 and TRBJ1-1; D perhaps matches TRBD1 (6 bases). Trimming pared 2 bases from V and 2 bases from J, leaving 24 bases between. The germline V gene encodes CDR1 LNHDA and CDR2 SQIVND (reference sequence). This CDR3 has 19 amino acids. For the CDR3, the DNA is TGTGCCAGTAGTATAAGGCCACAGGGAGGGTTCCGCCTAAACACTGAAGCTTTCTTT. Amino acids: CASSIRPQGGFRLNTEAFF.

The CDR3 region is CASSFTGGTPQETQYF. In DNA, the CDR3 is TGCGCCAGCAGCTTCACGGGAGGGACTCCCCAAGAGACCCAGTACTTC. The chain is built from TRBV5-1 and TRBJ2-5; TRBD2 matches 8 bases. V lost 2 bases to trimming and J lost 1 base; unmatched junction nucleotides: 7. The germline V gene encodes CDR1 SGHRS and CDR2 YFSETQ. This CDR3 is built from 16 residues.

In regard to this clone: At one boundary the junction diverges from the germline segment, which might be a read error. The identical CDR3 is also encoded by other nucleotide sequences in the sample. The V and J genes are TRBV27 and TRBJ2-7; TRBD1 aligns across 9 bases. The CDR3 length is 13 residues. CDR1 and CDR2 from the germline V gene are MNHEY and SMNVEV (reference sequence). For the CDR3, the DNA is TGCGCCAGCAGCTTCAACAGGGGGCGCGAGCAGTACTTC. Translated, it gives CASSFNRGREQYF.

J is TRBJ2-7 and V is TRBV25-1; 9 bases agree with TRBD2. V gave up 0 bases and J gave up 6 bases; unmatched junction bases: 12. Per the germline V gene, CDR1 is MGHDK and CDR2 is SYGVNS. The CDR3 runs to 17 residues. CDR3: CASSEYSGGGGLAEQYF. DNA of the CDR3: TGTGCCAGCAGTGAATATAGCGGGGGAGGGGGGTTAGCCGAGCAGTACTTC.

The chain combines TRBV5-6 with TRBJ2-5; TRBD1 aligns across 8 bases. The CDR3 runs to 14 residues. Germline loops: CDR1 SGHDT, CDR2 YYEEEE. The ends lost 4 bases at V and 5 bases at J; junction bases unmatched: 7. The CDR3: CASSGAGGAETQYF. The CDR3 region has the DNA TGTGCCAGCAGCGGGGCAGGGGGCGCGGAGACCCAGTACTTC.

CDR3 DNA: TGCGCCAGCAGCTCAAGACTAGCGGGAGGGCCTGGCTACGAGCAGTACTTC. It is translated as CASSSRLAGGPGYEQYF. This rearrangement joins TRBV5-1 to TRBJ2-7; 14 bases agree with TRBD2. This CDR3 comprises 17 residues. With 3 bases clipped from V and 3 bases from J, the junction kept 8 bases outside the gene matches. Germline V lookup: CDR1 SGHRS, CDR2 YFSETQ.

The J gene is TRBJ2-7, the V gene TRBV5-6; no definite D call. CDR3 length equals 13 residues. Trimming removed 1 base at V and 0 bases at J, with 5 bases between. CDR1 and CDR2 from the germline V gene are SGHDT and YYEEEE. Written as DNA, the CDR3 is TGTGCCAGCAGCTTGCCCAGCTCCTACGAGCAGTACTTC. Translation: CASSLPSSYEQYF.

CDR3 bases: TGTGCCAGCAGGGAGACTAGCGGGAGTACAGAGCAGTACTTC. As protein: CASRETSGSTEQYF. The chain employs TRBV2 and TRBJ2-7; 12 positions agree with TRBD2. Germline values: CDR1 SNHLY, CDR2 FYNNEI. This CDR3 has 14 amino acids. With V trimmed by 6 bases and J by 7 bases, 7 bases remained unmatched. The variable domain in full, with the rest retrieved from reference TRBV2 and TRBJ2-7, is EPEVTQTPSHQVTQMGQEVILRCVPISNHLYFYWYRQILGQKVEFLVSFYNNEISEKSEIFDDQFSVERPDGSNFTLKIRSTKLEDSAMYFCASRETSGSTEQYFGPGTRLTVT.

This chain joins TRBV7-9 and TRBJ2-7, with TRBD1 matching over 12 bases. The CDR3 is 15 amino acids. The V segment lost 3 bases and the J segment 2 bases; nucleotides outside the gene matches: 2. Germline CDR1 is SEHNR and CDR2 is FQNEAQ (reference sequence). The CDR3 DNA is TGTGCCAGCAGCTTGGGACAGGGGGCCACCTACGAGCAGTACTTC. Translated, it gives CASSLGQGATYEQYF.

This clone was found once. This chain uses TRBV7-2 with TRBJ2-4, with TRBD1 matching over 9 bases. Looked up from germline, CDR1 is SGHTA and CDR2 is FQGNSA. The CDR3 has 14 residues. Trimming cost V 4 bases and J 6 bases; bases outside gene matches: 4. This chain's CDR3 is CASSSLDRGNIQYF. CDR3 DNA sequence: TGTGCCAGCAGCTCCTTGGACAGGGGAAACATTCAGTACTTC.

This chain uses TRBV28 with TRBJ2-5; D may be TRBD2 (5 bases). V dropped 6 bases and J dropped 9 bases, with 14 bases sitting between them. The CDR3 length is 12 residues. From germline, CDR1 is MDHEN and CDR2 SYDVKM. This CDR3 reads CASSLAKTAQYF. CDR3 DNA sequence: TGTGCCAGCAGCCTAGCCAAGACGGCCCAGTACTTC.